The next 20 T cell receptor beta chains were all read from a single sample in a study of blood T cell repertoires in COVID-19. The repertoire was sequenced with immunoSEQ multiplex PCR; TCRdb's copy has only in-frame clones and lacks some. The sample carries under 200,000 clones, around 90% recorded once. Source material: peripheral blood. The receptors originated from a man aged 55 to 69 with COVID-19, enrolled during active disease.

The chain has TRBV4-3 and TRBJ1-1, with TRBD1 as a possible D gene (5 bases). Germline V gene data show CDR1 as LGHNA and CDR2 as YSLEER. This CDR3 has 14 residues. V gave up 4 bases and J gave up 4 bases, with 13 bases separating them. In DNA, the CDR3 is TGCGCCAGCAGCCTGCATCAGGGTGCCACTGAAGCTTTCTTT. This translates into CASSLHQGATEAFF.

The chain couples TRBV14 to TRBJ1-1; a weak D match, TRBD1 (5 bases). Germline loops: CDR1 SGHDN, CDR2 FVKESK. Trimming took 2 bases from V and 7 from J, leaving 11 bases between them. There are 13 residues in the CDR3. In DNA, the CDR3 is TGTGCCAGCAGCCAATCTAGGGGAGGTGAAGCTTTCTTT. Amino acid sequence: CASSQSRGGEAFF.

This chain connects TRBV10-3 to TRBJ2-1; 12 positions agree with TRBD2. The CDR3 sequence is 14 residues long. From germline, CDR1 is ENHRY and CDR2 SYGVKD. With V trimmed by 6 bases and J by 6 bases, 3 bases remained unmatched. The CDR3 sequence is CAIRSSGGANEQFF. The CDR3 region has the DNA TGTGCCATCAGGTCTAGCGGGGGGGCCAATGAGCAGTTCTTC.

The chain recombines TRBV3-1 (or the pseudogene TRBV3-2) with TRBJ2-1, with 9 nucleotides matching TRBD2. Germline V gives CDR1 LGHDT, CDR2 YNNKEL (reference sequence). Unmatched junction bases numbered 8, after V lost 3 bases and J lost 8 bases. This CDR3 has 15 residues. CDR3 region: CASSQREGSGDEQFF. The CDR3 nucleotides read TGTGCCAGCAGCCAGCGGGAGGGCTCTGGGGATGAGCAGTTCTTC.

In DNA, the CDR3 is TGTGCCAGCAGCGTAGCCGCGGTCAGCTCCTACGAGCAGTACTTC. Translated: CASSVAAVSSYEQYF. The chain uses TRBV9 and TRBJ2-7; D gene unclear. Per germline, CDR1 SGDLS and CDR2 YYNGEE. CDR3 size: 15 residues. V lost 0 bases to trimming and J lost 0 bases, with 10 bases between them.

This sequence joins TRBV5-1 and TRBJ2-5, with D possibly being TRBD2 (5 bases). The V end lost 0 bases, the J end lost 5 bases, and 8 bases lay between the germline ends. Germline V gives CDR1 SGHRS, CDR2 YFSETQ. The length of the CDR3 is 13 residues. The DNA for the CDR3 is TGCGCCAGCAGCTTGGGAGGGCGGGAGACCCAGTACTTC. It codes for CASSLGGRETQYF.

The CDR3 sequence is CASIVRGTGGTGELFF. DNA of the CDR3: TGTGCCAGCATCGTTAGGGGGACAGGAGGCACCGGGGAGCTGTTTTTT. V and J are TRBV28 and TRBJ2-2, with TRBD1 matching 8 bases. CDR3 size: 16 residues. CDR1 and CDR2 (germline): MDHEN, SYDVKM. V trimming: 7 bases; J trimming: 4 bases; junction bases outside the gene matches: 11.

The chain couples TRBV11-3 to TRBJ1-5, with 10 bases lining up with TRBD1. CDR1 is SGHNT and CDR2 is YENEEA in the germline V gene. Trimming cost V 5 bases and J 11 bases; bases outside gene matches: 15. This CDR3 has 16 amino acids. The CDR3 here is CASSTPGQGLRIAQHF. CDR3 in DNA: TGTGCCAGCAGCACCCCGGGACAGGGGTTAAGGATTGCCCAGCATTTT.

The chain is built from TRBV7-2 and TRBJ1-2; D remains unclear. Trimming took 1 base from V and 5 from J, leaving 14 bases between them. Germline assignment: CDR1 SGHTA and CDR2 FQGNSA. The CDR3 covers 15 residues. This CDR3 is CASSLGTTVGYGYTF. The CDR3 DNA reads as TGTGCCAGCAGCTTAGGTACCACGGTCGGGTATGGCTACACCTTC.

This chain joins TRBV6-5 and TRBJ2-3; 9 positions match TRBD1. CDR3 length: 15 amino acids. CDR1 and CDR2 (germline): MNHEY, SVGAGI. V lost 2 bases, J lost 3 bases, and 3 bases stayed unmatched. As DNA, the CDR3 is TGTGCCAGCAGTTACCGGGACAGGGTTACAGATACGCAGTATTTT. Its protein is CASSYRDRVTDTQYF.

A word on this clone: At one end, the junction sequence differs from germline, possibly due to a read error. The chain links TRBV6-1 to TRBJ1-2; maybe TRBD1 (6 bases). CDR3 size: 15 residues. Germline V gene lookup returns CDR1 MNHNS and CDR2 SASEGT. CDR3 region: CASREVGGAIRGYTF. Here the CDR3 DNA reads TGTGCCAGCAGGGAAGTCGGGGGGGCGATTCGAGGCTACACCTTC.

The chain's CDR3 is CASNTRDRRSGYGYTF. The CDR3 DNA is TGTGCCAGCAACACGCGGGACCGTCGCAGCGGCTATGGCTACACCTTC. The J gene is TRBJ1-2, the V gene TRBV28, with D tentatively TRBD1 (5 bases). CDR3 length equals 16 residues. The germline CDR1 and CDR2 sequences are MDHEN and SYDVKM. Trimming cost V 7 bases and J 4 bases, with 22 bases left between them.

The chain carries TRBV25-1 and TRBJ1-4; D may be TRBD1 (6 bases). The CDR3 length is 15 residues. The germline CDR1 and CDR2 sequences are MGHDK and SYGVNS. V lost 7 bases, J lost 0 bases, and 12 bases lay in between. The CDR3 coding sequence is TGTGCCAGCACCCCGAACAGGGCAACTAATGAAAAACTGTTTTTT. This sequence encodes CASTPNRATNEKLFF.

The chain combines TRBV7-2 with TRBJ2-3; 8 positions agree with TRBD1. The CDR3 has 16 residues. The V gene's germline CDR1 is SGHTA and CDR2 FQGNSA. With V trimmed by 6 bases and J by 6 bases, 14 bases remained unmatched. DNA for the CDR3: TGTGCCAGCAGACCGCGCAGGGGGCTGAGTTGGGATACGCAGTATTTT. Amino acid sequence: CASRPRRGLSWDTQYF.

V and J are TRBV7-8 and TRBJ1-5; D remains unclear. The germline V and J ends were trimmed by 1 base and 5 bases, with 12 bases remaining between them. CDR1 SGHVS and CDR2 FQNEAQ come from the germline V gene. This CDR3 contains 15 residues. DNA of the CDR3: TGTGCCAGCAGCTTAGGGCAGGAAGGCCATCAGCCCCAGCATTTT. Translation gives CASSLGQEGHQPQHF.

This clone was picked up a small number of times. V gene TRBV3-1 (or the pseudogene TRBV3-2) combines with J gene TRBJ1-1, with D maybe TRBD1 (5 bases). CDR1 is LGHDT and CDR2 is YNNKEL in the germline V gene (reference sequence). Trimming shortened V by 1 base and J by 1 base, and 7 bases separated the two germline ends. The CDR3 has 14 residues. CDR3: CASSQGDWNTEAFF. CDR3 bases: TGTGCCAGCAGCCAAGGGGACTGGAACACTGAAGCTTTCTTT.

The V call is TRBV20-1, the J call TRBJ2-3; D possibly corresponds to TRBD2 (5 bases). This CDR3 spans 16 amino acids. Germline CDR1 reads DFQATT; CDR2 reads SNEGSKA (reference sequence). Trimming shortened V by 3 bases and J by 2 bases, and 18 bases separated the two germline ends. The CDR3 sequence: CSASRNWHGNTDTQYF. CDR3 bases: TGCAGTGCTAGTAGAAACTGGCACGGGAACACAGATACGCAGTATTTT.

The chain recombines TRBV5-1 with TRBJ1-2; 10 nucleotides agree with TRBD1. CDR3 length equals 15 residues. With V trimmed by 3 bases and J by 8 bases, 10 bases remained unmatched. The germline V gene encodes CDR1 SGHRS and CDR2 YFSETQ. In DNA form, the CDR3 reads TGCGCCAGCAGCTACGCCTGGACAGGGGGAGGCGGCTACACCTTC. The encoded protein is CASSYAWTGGGGYTF.

This chain uses TRBV29-1 with TRBJ1-5, with D tentatively TRBD1 (5 bases). V was cut by 6 bases and J by 0 bases, with 15 bases left in between. This CDR3 is built from 15 residues. Germline CDR1 reads SQVTM; CDR2 reads ANQGSEA. DNA for the CDR3: TGCAGCGTGACAGTAACTGGGGATAGCAATCAGCCCCAGCATTTT. This encodes CSVTVTGDSNQPQHF.

The chain couples TRBV28 to TRBJ1-2; no clear D. V shed 4 bases and J shed 0 bases, with 9 bases lying between them. The CDR3 contains 14 residues. CDR1 is MDHEN and CDR2 is SYDVKM in the germline V gene. The CDR3 coding sequence is TGTGCCAGCAGTTCGAGTGCTCCTAACTATGGCTACACCTTC. Amino acids: CASSSSAPNYGYTF.